These T cell receptor beta chains were read from a single sample in a study of post-analysis software for immune sequencing data. TCRdb independently ran MiXCR on the PCR reads; one entry per CDR3 protein. This table has about 430,000 distinct CDR3 sequences, approximately 37% appearing once. The sequenced sample consisted of blood. These receptor sequences come from a girl aged 2 to 10 with multiple sclerosis. Both conserved end residues are part of each CDR3. The D gene is left open where the match is weak. Expanded clones are given a class, and other clones once, few, many or no size at all.

V gene	clone size	J gene	D gene	CDR3 DNA	CDR3 protein
TRBV7-7	-	TRBJ2-3	TRBD1	TGTGCTAGCAGCCGAGGGGGCGCACCTGGCACAGATACGCAGTATTTT	CASSRGGAPGTDTQYF
TRBV3-1	-	TRBJ2-7	TRBD2	TGTGCCAGCAGCCAAGCTGTCCCCCGGGGTAGCGGGAGGGAGCAGTACTTC	CASSQAVPRGSGREQYF
TRBV20-1	-	TRBJ2-1	-	TGCAGTGCTAGAGATGCGGCAGGGAGGAACAATGAGCAGTTCTTC	CSARDAAGRNNEQFF
TRBV7-2	many	TRBJ2-7	-	TGTGCCAGCAGCTTAGTTGATAGGCACGAGCAGTACTTC	CASSLVDRHEQYF
TRBV12-3/TRBV12-4	-	TRBJ1-2	-	TGTGCCAGCAGTCGACAGGAATCCTATGGCTACACCTTC	CASSRQESYGYTF
TRBV29-1	few	TRBJ1-2	-	TGCAGCGGGGGGGACGGCACCTTC	CSGGDGTF
TRBV18	-	TRBJ1-4	-	TGTGCCAGCTCACCACCGCAGTCTAATAATGAAAAACTGTTTTTT	CASSPPQSNNEKLFF
TRBV20-1	few	TRBJ2-7	-	TGCAGTGCCCATACAGGGAGCTCCTACGAGCAGTACTTC	CSAHTGSSYEQYF
TRBV27	-	TRBJ2-5	-	TGTGCCAGCAGTTTATCCCCGCCTCGAGGGGTAGAGACCCAGTACTTC	CASSLSPPRGVETQYF
TRBV3-1	many	TRBJ2-5	TRBD1	TGTGCCAGCAGCCAAGGACAGGGAGAGACCCAGTACTTC	CASSQGQGETQYF
TRBV12-3/TRBV12-4	-	TRBJ1-2	-	TGTGCCAGCAGTTTAACTTTTAGAGGGTTTTTTGGCTACACCTTC	CASSLTFRGFFGYTF
TRBV4-2	-	TRBJ2-1	-	TGTGCCAGCAGCCAAGCAGCGGCGGGGGCAGGAAATGAGCAGTTCTTC	CASSQAAAGAGNEQFF
TRBV5-1	few	TRBJ1-2	-	TGCGCCAGCCACGACAGTACTCCTGGCTACACCTTC	CASHDSTPGYTF